Below are 6 T cell receptor beta chains sequenced from a single sample in a study of T cells in Graves' hyperthyroidism and ophthalmopathy. The source material, RNA transcripts, was used to amplify TCR beta CDR3 regions. HTBI primers were the set used in a first-round RT-PCR of the TCR CDR3. One entry per CDR3 protein, called by TCRdb with MiXCR from the multiplex PCR reads. Of hundreds of thousands of distinct CDR3 sequences listed, around a sixth are singletons. Input material: blood. The receptors derive from a woman aged 45-65 years with Graves' hyperthyroidism that later progressed to Graves' ophthalmopathy.

This clonotype was counted once. This could be a read error, since a much larger clone is one nucleotide away. This chain uses TRBV2 with TRBJ2-1; D remains unclear. The V end lost 5 bases, the J end lost 1 base, and 18 bases lay between the germline ends. The CDR3 sequence is 17 residues long. The germline V gene encodes CDR1 SNHLY and CDR2 FYNNEI. The CDR3 here is CASSTPDNTTSYNEQFF. The CDR3 DNA reads TGTGCCAGCAGTACTCCAGACAATACCACTTCCTACAATGAGCAGTTCTTC.

This clonotype was recorded at least ten times. The chain carries TRBV2 and TRBJ2-1; a possible D gene is TRBD1 (6 bases). Germline-derived CDR1 and CDR2 are SNHLY and FYNNEI. The CDR3 is 13 amino acids. Trimming took 7 bases from V and 4 from J, leaving 11 bases between them. CDR3 sequence reads: CASILGQYNEQFF. The CDR3, as DNA: TGTGCCAGCATCCTAGGACAGTACAATGAGCAGTTCTTC.

This clonotype has just a few counts. The rearrangement joins TRBV4-2 to TRBJ1-1, with TRBD1 matching over 7 bases. Unmatched junction bases numbered 5, after V lost 3 bases and J lost 4 bases. This CDR3 is built from 14 residues. Germline CDR1 is LGHNA and CDR2 is YNFKEQ. The CDR3 spells CASSHSTGATEAFF. The CDR3 DNA is TGTGCCAGCAGCCACAGCACAGGGGCCACTGAAGCTTTCTTT.

This clonotype was counted between two and nine times. The chain carries TRBV7-2 and TRBJ1-5; D remains ambiguous. Germline loops: CDR1 SGHTA, CDR2 FQGNSA. The CDR3 is made up of 12 amino acids. V lost 5 bases and J lost 11, with 13 bases in between. The CDR3, as DNA: TGTGCCAGCAGCCCCCCGGGTCGCGCCCAGCATTTT. Protein: CASSPPGRAQHF. The full variable domain, with the rest looked up from reference TRBV7-2 and TRBJ1-5, is GAGVSQSPSNKVTEKGKDVELRCDPISGHTALYWYRQSLGQGLEFLIYFQGNSAPDKSGLPSDRFSAERTGGSVSTLTIQRTQQEDSAVYLCASSPPGRAQHFGDGTRLSIL.

In its sample, this clonotype was seen many times. This rearrangement joins TRBV3-1 to TRBJ2-5; 7 bases align to TRBD1. Germline CDR1 LGHDT, CDR2 YNNKEL (reference sequence). Germline trimming cut 2 bases from V and 4 bases from J; bases unmatched to any gene: 4. This CDR3 region has 14 residues. CDR3 amino acids: CASSQNDRVETQYF. The CDR3 DNA sequence: TGTGCCAGCAGCCAAAACGACAGGGTAGAGACCCAGTACTTC.

This clonotype showed up just a few times. The rearrangement joins TRBV9 to TRBJ1-6; possibly TRBD1 for D (5 bases). CDR1 and CDR2 from the germline V gene are SGDLS and YYNGEE. V was cut by 5 bases and J by 7 bases, with 13 bases left in between. The CDR3 loop spans 14 amino acids. The CDR3 region is CASRAGTGNSPLHF. CDR3 DNA: TGTGCCAGCAGAGCCGGGACGGGAAATTCACCCCTCCACTTT.